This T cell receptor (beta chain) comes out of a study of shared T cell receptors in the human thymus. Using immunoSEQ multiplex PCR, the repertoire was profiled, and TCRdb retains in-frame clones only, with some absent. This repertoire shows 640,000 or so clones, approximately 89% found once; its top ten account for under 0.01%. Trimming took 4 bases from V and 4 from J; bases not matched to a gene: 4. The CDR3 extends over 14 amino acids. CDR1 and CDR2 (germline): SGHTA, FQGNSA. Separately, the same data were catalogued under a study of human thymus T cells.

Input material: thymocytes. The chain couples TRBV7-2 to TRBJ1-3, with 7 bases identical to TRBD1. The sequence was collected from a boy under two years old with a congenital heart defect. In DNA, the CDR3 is TGTGCCAGCAGCTCTACAGGGGTGGGAAACACCATATATTTT. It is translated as CASSSTGVGNTIYF.